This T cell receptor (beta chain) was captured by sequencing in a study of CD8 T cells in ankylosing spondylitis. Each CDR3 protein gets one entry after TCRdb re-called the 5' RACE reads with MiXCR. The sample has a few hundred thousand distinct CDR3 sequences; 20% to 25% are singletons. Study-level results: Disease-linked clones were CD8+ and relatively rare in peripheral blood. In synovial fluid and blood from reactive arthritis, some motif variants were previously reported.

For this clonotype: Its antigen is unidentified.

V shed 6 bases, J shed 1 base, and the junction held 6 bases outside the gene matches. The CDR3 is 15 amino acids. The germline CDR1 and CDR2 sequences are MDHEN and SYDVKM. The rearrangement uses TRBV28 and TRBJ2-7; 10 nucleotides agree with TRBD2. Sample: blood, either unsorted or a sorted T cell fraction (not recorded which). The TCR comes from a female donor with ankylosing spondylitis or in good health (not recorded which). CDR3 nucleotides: TGTGCCAGCAGGTTAACTAGCGGGACATCCTACGAGCAGTACTTC. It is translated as CASRLTSGTSYEQYF.